This TCR beta chain was obtained from a study of blood T cells in healthy people across ages. In each sample, at least 6.5 million PBMCs were isolated. Whole-study results and caveats: Measured against age, TCR beta diversity per million T cells decreased in a roughly linear manner. Changes in expanded clonotypes were possibly confounded, as the CMV status of donors was unknown.

Remarks on this clonotype: Antigen unknown.

A second PCR, run for roughly 7 to 11 cycles, used a sample-barcoded 5' primer plus a J-beta primer mix. TCRdb passed the 5' RACE reads through MiXCR, listing each CDR3 protein once. The sample shows about 680,000 distinct CDR3 sequences, 45% to 50% of them seen only once. Germline V gene data show CDR1 as SGHRS and CDR2 as YFSETQ. CDR3 length: 14 residues. The V end lost 4 bases, the J end lost 2 bases, and 12 bases lay between the germline ends. The clonotype comes from an older woman in good health. The chain uses TRBV5-1 and TRBJ1-2; D gene unclear. Sequences were obtained from blood. The CDR3 protein is CASSEGTSNYGYTF. CDR3 nucleotide sequence: TGCGCCAGCAGCGAGGGTACATCCAACTATGGCTACACCTTC.